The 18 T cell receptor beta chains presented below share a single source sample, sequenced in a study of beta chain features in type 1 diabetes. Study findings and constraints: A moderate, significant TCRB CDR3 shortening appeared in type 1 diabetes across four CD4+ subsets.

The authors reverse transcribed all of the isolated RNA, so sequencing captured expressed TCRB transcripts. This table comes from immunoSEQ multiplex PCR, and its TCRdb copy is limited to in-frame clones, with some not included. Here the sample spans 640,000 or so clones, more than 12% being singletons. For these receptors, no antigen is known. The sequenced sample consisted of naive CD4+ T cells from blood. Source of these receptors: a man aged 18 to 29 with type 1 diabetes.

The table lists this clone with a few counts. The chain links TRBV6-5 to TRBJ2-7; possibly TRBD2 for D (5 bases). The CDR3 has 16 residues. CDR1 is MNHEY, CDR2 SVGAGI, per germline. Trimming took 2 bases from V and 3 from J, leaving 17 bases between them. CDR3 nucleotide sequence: TGTGCCAGCAGTTACGCCGGGATTCCCGGGGACTACGAGCAGTACTTC. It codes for CASSYAGIPGDYEQYF.

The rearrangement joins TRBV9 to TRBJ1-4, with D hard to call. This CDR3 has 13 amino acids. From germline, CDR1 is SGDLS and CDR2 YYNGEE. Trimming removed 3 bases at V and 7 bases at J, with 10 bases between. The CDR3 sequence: CASSAQPGEKLFF. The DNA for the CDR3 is TGTGCCAGCAGCGCCCAGCCCGGTGAAAAACTGTTTTTT.

This CDR3 is CASSPSRISTNEKLFF. The CDR3 nucleotides are TGTGCCAGCAGCCCTAGCCGGATCTCAACTAATGAAAAACTGTTTTTT. J is TRBJ1-4 and V is TRBV7-9, with D uncertain. Germline V gene sequence: CDR1 SEHNR, CDR2 FQNEAQ (reference sequence). V was cut by 5 bases and J by 0 bases, with 13 bases left in between. There are 16 residues in the CDR3.

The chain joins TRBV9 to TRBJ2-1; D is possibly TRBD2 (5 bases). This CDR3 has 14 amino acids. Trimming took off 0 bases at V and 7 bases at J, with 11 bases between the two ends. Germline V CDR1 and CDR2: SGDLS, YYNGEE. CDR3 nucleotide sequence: TGTGCCAGCAGCGTAGTTAGCGTCACGAATGAGCAGTTCTTC. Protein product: CASSVVSVTNEQFF.

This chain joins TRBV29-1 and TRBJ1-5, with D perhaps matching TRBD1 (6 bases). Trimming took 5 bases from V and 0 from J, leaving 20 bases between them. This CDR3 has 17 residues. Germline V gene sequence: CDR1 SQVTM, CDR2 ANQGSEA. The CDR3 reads CSVSLPGGGFSNQPQHF. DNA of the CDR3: TGCAGCGTTAGCCTACCGGGTGGGGGCTTTAGCAATCAGCCCCAGCATTTT.

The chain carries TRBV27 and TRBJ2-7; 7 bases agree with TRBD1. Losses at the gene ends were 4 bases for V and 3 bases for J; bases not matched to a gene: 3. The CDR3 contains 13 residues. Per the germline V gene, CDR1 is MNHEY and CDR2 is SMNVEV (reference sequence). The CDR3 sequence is CASSWGQIYEQYF. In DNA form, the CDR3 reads TGTGCCAGCAGTTGGGGACAGATCTACGAGCAGTACTTC.

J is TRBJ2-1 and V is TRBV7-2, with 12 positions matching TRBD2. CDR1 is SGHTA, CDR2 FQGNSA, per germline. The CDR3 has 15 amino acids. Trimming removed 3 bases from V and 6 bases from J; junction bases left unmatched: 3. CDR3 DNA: TGTGCCAGCAGCTTTCAACTAGCGGGGGGCAATGAGCAGTTCTTC. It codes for CASSFQLAGGNEQFF.

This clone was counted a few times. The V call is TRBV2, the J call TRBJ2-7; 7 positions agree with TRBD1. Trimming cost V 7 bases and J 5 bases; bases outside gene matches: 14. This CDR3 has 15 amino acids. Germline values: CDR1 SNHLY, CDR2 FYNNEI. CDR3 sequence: CASIWSTGKTDEQYF. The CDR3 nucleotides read TGTGCCAGCATCTGGTCGACAGGGAAGACGGACGAGCAGTACTTC. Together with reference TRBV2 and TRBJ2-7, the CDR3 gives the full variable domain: EPEVTQTPSHQVTQMGQEVILRCVPISNHLYFYWYRQILGQKVEFLVSFYNNEISEKSEIFDDQFSVERPDGSNFTLKIRSTKLEDSAMYFCASIWSTGKTDEQYFGPGTRLTVT.

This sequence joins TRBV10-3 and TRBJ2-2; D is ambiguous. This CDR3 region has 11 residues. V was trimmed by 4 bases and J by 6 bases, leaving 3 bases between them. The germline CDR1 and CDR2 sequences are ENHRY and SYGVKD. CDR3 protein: CAISGPGELFF. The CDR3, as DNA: TGTGCCATCAGTGGACCCGGGGAGCTGTTTTTT.

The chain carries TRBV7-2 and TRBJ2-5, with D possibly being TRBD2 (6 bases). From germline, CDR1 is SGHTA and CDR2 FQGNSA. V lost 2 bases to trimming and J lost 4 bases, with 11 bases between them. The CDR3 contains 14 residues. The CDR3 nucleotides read TGTGCCAGCAGCTTAAACGTCGGGGGAGAGACCCAGTACTTC. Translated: CASSLNVGGETQYF.

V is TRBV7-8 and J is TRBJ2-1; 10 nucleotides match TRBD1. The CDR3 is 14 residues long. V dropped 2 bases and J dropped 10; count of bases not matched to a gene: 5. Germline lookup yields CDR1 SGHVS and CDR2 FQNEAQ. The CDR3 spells CASSLRDRGPEQFF. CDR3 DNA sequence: TGTGCCAGCAGCTTACGAGACAGGGGGCCCGAGCAGTTCTTC.

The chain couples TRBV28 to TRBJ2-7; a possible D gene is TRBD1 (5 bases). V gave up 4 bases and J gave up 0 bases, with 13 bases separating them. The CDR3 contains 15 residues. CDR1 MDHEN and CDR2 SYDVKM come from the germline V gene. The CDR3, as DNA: TGTGCCAGCAGTTCATCCGACAGCAGCTCCTACGAGCAGTACTTC. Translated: CASSSSDSSSYEQYF. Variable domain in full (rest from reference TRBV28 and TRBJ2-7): DVKVTQSSRYLVKRTGEKVFLECVQDMDHENMFWYRQDPGLGLRLIYFSYDVKMKEKGDIPEGYSVSREKKERFSLILESASTNQTSMYLCASSSSDSSSYEQYFGPGTRLTVT.

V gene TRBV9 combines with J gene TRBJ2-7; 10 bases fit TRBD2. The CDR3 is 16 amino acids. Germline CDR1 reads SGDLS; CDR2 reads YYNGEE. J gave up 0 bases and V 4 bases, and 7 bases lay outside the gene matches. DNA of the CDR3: TGTGCCAGCAGCCCCAGGGTAGCGGGAGGCTCCTACGAGCAGTACTTC. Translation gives CASSPRVAGGSYEQYF.

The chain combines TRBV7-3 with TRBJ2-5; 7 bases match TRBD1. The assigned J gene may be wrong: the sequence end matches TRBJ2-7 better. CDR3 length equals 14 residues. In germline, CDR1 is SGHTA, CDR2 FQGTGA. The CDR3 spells CASSPSAGGYEQYF. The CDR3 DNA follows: TGTGCCAGCAGCCCTTCGGCAGGGGGCTACGAGCAGTACTTC.

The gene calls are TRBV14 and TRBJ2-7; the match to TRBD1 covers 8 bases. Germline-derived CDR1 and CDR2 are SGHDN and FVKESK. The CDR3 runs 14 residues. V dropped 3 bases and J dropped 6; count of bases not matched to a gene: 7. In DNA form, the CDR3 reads TGTGCCAGCAGCCAGATCAGGGGGCGGTCCGAGCAGTACTTC. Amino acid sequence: CASSQIRGRSEQYF.

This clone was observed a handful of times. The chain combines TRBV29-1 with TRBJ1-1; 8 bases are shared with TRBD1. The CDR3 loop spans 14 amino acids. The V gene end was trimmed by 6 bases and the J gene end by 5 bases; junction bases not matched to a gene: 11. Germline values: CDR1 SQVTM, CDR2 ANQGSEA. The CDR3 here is CSVGQGGGGTEAFF. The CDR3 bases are TGCAGCGTAGGACAGGGAGGTGGCGGGACTGAAGCTTTCTTT.

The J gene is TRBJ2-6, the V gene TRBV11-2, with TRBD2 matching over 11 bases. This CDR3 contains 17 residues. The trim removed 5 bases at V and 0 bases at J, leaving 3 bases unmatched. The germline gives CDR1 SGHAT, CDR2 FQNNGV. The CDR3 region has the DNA TGTGCCAGCAGCCCAACTAGCGGGAGCTCTGGGGCCAACGTCCTGACTTTC. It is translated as CASSPTSGSSGANVLTF.

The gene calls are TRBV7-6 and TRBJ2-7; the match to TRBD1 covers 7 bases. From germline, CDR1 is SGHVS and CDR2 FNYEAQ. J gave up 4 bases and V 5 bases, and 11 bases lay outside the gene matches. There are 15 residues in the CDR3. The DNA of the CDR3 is TGTGCCAGCAGCGACCCGCGACAGGGAATTTACGAGCAGTACTTC. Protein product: CASSDPRQGIYEQYF.